The clone carrying this T cell receptor (beta chain) appeared once. The target antigen is unknown. This sample is part of a study of blood T cells in healthy people across ages. Combining a sample-barcoded 5' primer with a J-beta primer mix, a second PCR ran for roughly 6 to 11 cycles. Each sample yielded at least 3 million CDR3-containing paired-end reads. TCRdb re-derived calls from the 5' RACE reads in MiXCR, one entry per CDR3 protein. This sample yields about 1,500,000 distinct CDR3 sequences, of which about 43% are seen a single time; roughly 7.7% belongs to the top ten. Regarding the study as a whole: Long-lived donors carried more naive CD4+ cells and greater diversity than aged donors. TCR beta diversity tracked closely with naive T cell percentage.

The specimen sequenced was blood. This receptor was identified in a woman between 18 and 29 years old in good health.

CDR3 in DNA: TGTGCCAGCAGTGCCTCCTGCAATTCACCCCTCCACTTT. It yields the protein CASSASCNSPLHF. The chain joins TRBV6-4 to TRBJ1-6; D remains ambiguous. This CDR3 comprises 13 residues. Trimming pared 4 bases from V and 7 bases from J, leaving 8 bases between. Germline V gene sequence: CDR1 MRHNA, CDR2 SNTAGT.